This TCR beta chain was recorded in a study of shared clonotypes between healthy human individuals (dated by TCRdb to between 2020 and 2021). For the wider study: A couple of women and a few men aged 18 to 49 years were included in the cohort. To estimate repertoire size and how much clonotype sharing occurs between individuals, the study deeply sequenced the blood TCR repertoires of five healthy adults. For each donor, three plates each were used for CD4 naive and CD4 memory, two plates were used for CD8 naive, and one plate was used for CD8 memory. Different laboratories and diverse techniques were used to prepare libraries and sequence TCR repertoires, to increase sequencing depth and limit assay-specific biases. Each donor's leukapheresis produced roughly between about 0.8 and 10 billion PBMCs. Results the study describes overall, beyond this receptor: Because the study included only a small number of donors, the genetic and exposure-history diversity represented was limited. Larger estimated clonotype richness was generally found for naive subsets than for memory subsets. Sampling was restricted to blood, and TCR repertoires in tissue are likely to differ from TCR repertoires in blood. Sharing across a handful of donors was observed for approximately 5% of naive CD4, over 3% of naive CD8, 2.3% of memory CD4, and approximately 0.41% of memory CD8 clonotypes. Incomplete sequencing was indicated by rarefaction of sorted-subset datasets, despite the large sequencing depth. Compared with non-shared clonotypes, clonotypes shared by all four sorted-subset donors had higher generation probabilities. Pairwise subsampling led to the expectation that sequencing depth would affect the degree of clonotype sharing among donors.

Comment on this clone: The antigen this receptor binds is unknown. Base qualities were left out, and no much larger clone turns up one base away.

Using the deep immunoSEQ assay, multiplex PCR amplified TCR CDR3 regions from genomic DNA. Genomic DNA extracted from each cell subset was distributed evenly over all wells of several immunoSEQ 96-well plates, and each plate served as one replicate. Each replicate PCR for sorted subsets received about 180 ng genomic DNA, equal to roughly 30,000 T cell genomes. Purified libraries were quantified with a Qubit 3.0 fluorometer, sized on a Bioanalyzer 2100, and re-quantified with the KAPA Library Quantification kit. Every immunoSEQ 96-well plate was sequenced on a dedicated single-read 150-cycle Illumina NextSeq 550 flow cell. Per the original workflow: Because only junctional sequences without quality scores were contained in the immunoSEQ output, filtering matching that applied to full-length reads could not be performed. Sequences were annotated with PyIR, a Python wrapper for IgBLAST v1.9, using IMGT germline references to assign V/J genes and CDR3. Reads with weak V/J assignments (E-value above 1e-6), missing CDR3, stop codons, out-of-frame junctions, or ambiguous translated residues were removed. V3J clonotypes were defined by identical inferred V gene, J gene, and CDR3 amino acid sequence. To compute the percentage overlap between repertoires, the number of shared unique clonotypes was divided by the size of the smaller repertoire. Richness of each repertoire was evaluated using RTK rarefaction, the Chao1 estimator, and Recon v2.1 estimates of unobserved clonotypes. OLGA was used to compute generation probabilities for all TCRbeta clonotypes that the gDNA method yielded from a handful of donors. TCRdb carries this immuneACCESS record with in-frame sequences only. Its versions omit some clonotypes, under half of them owing to an unresolved V gene in the studies checked, with the rest unexplained. That table gives V, J and clone size, and the DNA gave D and trimming. The sample table records 900,000 to 1,200,000 clones; roughly 74% of these occur just once. The top ten clonotypes cover roughly 0.55% of the sample.

Healthy HIV-negative adults with no recently reported acute infections or vaccinations were included as donors. Every donor was a Caucasian adult residing in Nashville, Tennessee, USA. CD4+ T cells were enriched by magnetic negative selection; naive cells were then positively selected on CD45RA, and the negative fraction formed the memory subset. Blood was obtained by leukapheresis, after which PBMCs were separated by Ficoll-Histopaque density gradient centrifugation and cryopreserved in liquid nitrogen vapor phase. Analytical flow cytometry was used to check the purity and quantity of each magnetically sorted T cell population. Genomic DNA was isolated from each sorted fraction and quantified by UV absorbance on a Nanodrop 2000c. Here V drops 1 base and J drops 3 bases, and the junction holds 10 bases not matched to any gene. The CDR3 has 17 amino acids, counting the end cysteine and phenylalanine. Only the CDR3 part of the read is kept: 51 bases, read in frame from the first base. For CDR1 and CDR2, the germline V gene lists SGHDT and YYEEEE.

The chain was built from TRBV5-6 and TRBJ1-1; the junction holds 9 bases that match TRBD1. The sequencing sample was made of memory CD4+ T cells from PBMCs. What the cell subset or site label conveys for this sample: CD45RA-negative fraction. The clonotype originates from a man aged 18 to 35 in good health. Some clones in this sample may be carry-over from other donors' samples. This receptor has the CDR3 CASSLRDRARGYTEAFF. The sequenced DNA: TGTGCCAGCAGCTTGCGGGACAGGGCACGAGGATACACTGAAGCTTTCTTT.